This TCR beta chain was recovered during a study of blood T cell repertoires in COVID-19. For the study at large: Samples taken during acute and convalescent COVID-19 were collected in the United States, Italy and Spain. PBMCs, B-cell-depleted T cells, or T cells provided the cDNA or gDNA that made up the material.

Germline CDR1 LNHDA, CDR2 SQIVND (reference sequence). V lost 3 bases, J lost 7 bases, and 18 bases lay in between. The CDR3 covers 15 residues. Only in-frame clones appear in the TCRdb table, and some are missing; sequencing was by immunoSEQ multiplex PCR. The sample consists of around 41,000 clones, approximately 90% of them appearing once. The receptor's source is a human donor in a cohort sampled during active COVID-19. V usage is TRBV19 and J usage is TRBJ1-1; D remains unclear. The sequencing input was peripheral blood. The CDR3 is CASSIESSTKSEAFF. CDR3 DNA: TGTGCCAGTAGTATCGAATCATCTACCAAGAGTGAAGCTTTCTTT.